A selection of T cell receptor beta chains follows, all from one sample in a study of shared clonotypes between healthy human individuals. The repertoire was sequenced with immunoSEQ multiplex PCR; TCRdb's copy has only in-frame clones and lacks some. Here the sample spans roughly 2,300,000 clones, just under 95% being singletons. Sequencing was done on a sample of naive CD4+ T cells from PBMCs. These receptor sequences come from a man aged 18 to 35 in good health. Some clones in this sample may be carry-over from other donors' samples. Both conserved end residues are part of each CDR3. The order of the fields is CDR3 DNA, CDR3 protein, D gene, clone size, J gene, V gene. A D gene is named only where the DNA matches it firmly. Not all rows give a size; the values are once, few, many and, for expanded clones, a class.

CDR3 DNA: TGTGCCAGCAGCTTAGTGACAGGGGCACAGCCCCAGCATTTT; CDR3 protein: CASSLVTGAQPQHF; D gene: TRBD1; clone size: once; J gene: TRBJ1-5; V gene: TRBV7-2
CDR3 DNA: TGTGCCAGCTCACCGCGTCGGACAGAGGGCCCGAACTCCTACGAGCAGTACTTC; CDR3 protein: CASSPRRTEGPNSYEQYF; D gene: -; clone size: -; J gene: TRBJ2-7; V gene: TRBV18
CDR3 DNA: TGTGCCAGCAGCGCTCTAGCGGTTGGGGTAGATACGCAGTATTTT; CDR3 protein: CASSALAVGVDTQYF; D gene: TRBD2; clone size: -; J gene: TRBJ2-3; V gene: TRBV7-9
CDR3 DNA: TGTGCCATCAGCGGGACAGGCCTCTCTGGAAACACCATATATTTT; CDR3 protein: CAISGTGLSGNTIYF; D gene: TRBD1; clone size: -; J gene: TRBJ1-3; V gene: TRBV10-3
CDR3 DNA: TGTGCCAGCAGTTACAGGGACTTAAAATCACCCCTCCACTTT; CDR3 protein: CASSYRDLKSPLHF; D gene: -; clone size: once; J gene: TRBJ1-6; V gene: TRBV27
CDR3 DNA: TGCAGCGTTACCAACACGCTGGAGCAGTACTTC; CDR3 protein: CSVTNTLEQYF; D gene: -; clone size: -; J gene: TRBJ2-7; V gene: TRBV29-1
CDR3 DNA: TGTGCCAGCAGTTTCAGGGGACAGGGGGCCGGGGAGCTGTTTTTT; CDR3 protein: CASSFRGQGAGELFF; D gene: TRBD1; clone size: -; J gene: TRBJ2-2; V gene: TRBV27
CDR3 DNA: TGTGCCAGTAGTAAGCTGCTAGCCTATGGCTACACCTTC; CDR3 protein: CASSKLLAYGYTF; D gene: -; clone size: -; J gene: TRBJ1-2; V gene: TRBV19
CDR3 DNA: TGCGCCAGCAGCCCCGGGGGGCGTTCACCGATGAACACTGAAGCTTTCTTT; CDR3 protein: CASSPGGRSPMNTEAFF; D gene: -; clone size: few; J gene: TRBJ1-1; V gene: TRBV5-1
CDR3 DNA: TGTGCCAGCAGTTACAACCGCCGAGCGGGAGGGCCTGTTTTGTTCTTC; CDR3 protein: CASSYNRRAGGPVLFF; D gene: TRBD2; clone size: -; J gene: TRBJ2-1; V gene: TRBV6-5
CDR3 DNA: TGTGCCAGCAGCCCAGAGGGGACACACTATGGCTATACCTTC; CDR3 protein: CASSPEGTHYGYTF; D gene: -; clone size: -; J gene: TRBJ1-2; V gene: TRBV27
CDR3 DNA: TGTGCCAGCAGCCCGGACAGGAGAGCCTATGGCTACACCTTC; CDR3 protein: CASSPDRRAYGYTF; D gene: TRBD1; clone size: -; J gene: TRBJ1-2; V gene: TRBV5-6
CDR3 DNA: TGTGCCTCAATTTATGGGGCCAACGTCCTGACTTTC; CDR3 protein: CASIYGANVLTF; D gene: -; clone size: -; J gene: TRBJ2-6; V gene: TRBV2
CDR3 DNA: TGCGCCAGCAGCCAAGGAAGAGCGGGAGGGCCATGGGCCTACGAGCAGTACTTC; CDR3 protein: CASSQGRAGGPWAYEQYF; D gene: TRBD2; clone size: -; J gene: TRBJ2-7; V gene: TRBV4-1
CDR3 DNA: TGTGCCAGCAGTCCCCCGGGGAGGGCAAAGAACACTGAAGCTTTCTTT; CDR3 protein: CASSPPGRAKNTEAFF; D gene: -; clone size: -; J gene: TRBJ1-1; V gene: TRBV28
CDR3 DNA: TGCGCCAGCAGCTTGGTTGGTATATCTAGCTCCTATAATTCACCCCTCCACTTT; CDR3 protein: CASSLVGISSSYNSPLHF; D gene: -; clone size: -; J gene: TRBJ1-6; V gene: TRBV5-1
CDR3 DNA: TGTGCCAGCAGCATACTGGGGACAGGGGCCCAAGAGACCCAGTACTTC; CDR3 protein: CASSILGTGAQETQYF; D gene: TRBD1; clone size: -; J gene: TRBJ2-5; V gene: TRBV7-9
CDR3 DNA: TGTGCCAGCAGCTCTCTAACAGGGCTAAACACTGAAGCTTTCTTT; CDR3 protein: CASSSLTGLNTEAFF; D gene: -; clone size: -; J gene: TRBJ1-1; V gene: TRBV7-9
CDR3 DNA: TGTGCCAGCAGCCGTCAGACAGGGGGTAACACCGGGGAGCTGTTTTTT; CDR3 protein: CASSRQTGGNTGELFF; D gene: TRBD1; clone size: -; J gene: TRBJ2-2; V gene: TRBV7-9
CDR3 DNA: TGTGCCAGCCGCCCCCTGGGGTGGCTAGCGGGAGACAATGAGCAGTTCTTC; CDR3 protein: CASRPLGWLAGDNEQFF; D gene: TRBD2; clone size: -; J gene: TRBJ2-1; V gene: TRBV7-6
CDR3 DNA: TGTGCCAGCAGTCGGCCCAGGGTGACAGATACGCAGTATTTT; CDR3 protein: CASSRPRVTDTQYF; D gene: -; clone size: -; J gene: TRBJ2-3; V gene: TRBV28
CDR3 DNA: TGCGCCAGCAGCTTGGCCCCGGGGGGCTACGAGCAGTACTTC; CDR3 protein: CASSLAPGGYEQYF; D gene: TRBD2; clone size: -; J gene: TRBJ2-7; V gene: TRBV5-1
CDR3 DNA: TGTGCCAGCAGTCAACAGGGTACAAACTACTACGAGCAGTACTTC; CDR3 protein: CASSQQGTNYYEQYF; D gene: -; clone size: -; J gene: TRBJ2-7; V gene: TRBV6-5
CDR3 DNA: TGTGCCAGCAGCGTTGACGCTGGTTTTGATACTGAAGCTTTCTTT; CDR3 protein: CASSVDAGFDTEAFF; D gene: -; clone size: -; J gene: TRBJ1-1; V gene: TRBV9
CDR3 DNA: TGTGCCACCAGCCGATTCGCAATCAATCAGCCCCAGCATTTT; CDR3 protein: CATSRFAINQPQHF; D gene: -; clone size: -; J gene: TRBJ1-5; V gene: TRBV2
CDR3 DNA: TGTGCCAGTAGGGACTACAATGAGCAGTTCTTC; CDR3 protein: CASRDYNEQFF; D gene: -; clone size: -; J gene: TRBJ2-1; V gene: TRBV2
CDR3 DNA: TGTGCCAGCAGTGAAGGAGGGGGTTATGGCTACACCTTC; CDR3 protein: CASSEGGGYGYTF; D gene: -; clone size: -; J gene: TRBJ1-2; V gene: TRBV6-1
CDR3 DNA: TGTGCCAGCAGTTTAGAGGGGGCGGGGGAGACCCAGTACTTC; CDR3 protein: CASSLEGAGETQYF; D gene: -; clone size: -; J gene: TRBJ2-5; V gene: TRBV27
CDR3 DNA: TGCAGCGTTGAAGATCGGGCCTTCCAAGAGACCCAGTACTTC; CDR3 protein: CSVEDRAFQETQYF; D gene: -; clone size: -; J gene: TRBJ2-5; V gene: TRBV29-1
CDR3 DNA: TGTGCCAGCAGCTTGGATTTGGTCTCTCCCCGATCATCTGGAAACACCATATATTTT; CDR3 protein: CASSLDLVSPRSSGNTIYF; D gene: -; clone size: -; J gene: TRBJ1-3; V gene: TRBV11-2
CDR3 DNA: TGTGCCAGCTCACTCCCGGGACAGGGCCAAGAGACCCAGTACTTC; CDR3 protein: CASSLPGQGQETQYF; D gene: TRBD1; clone size: -; J gene: TRBJ2-5; V gene: TRBV18
CDR3 DNA: TGCGCCAGCAGCTTGGCCACAGGGGGTCATGGGGAGCTGTTTTTT; CDR3 protein: CASSLATGGHGELFF; D gene: TRBD1; clone size: -; J gene: TRBJ2-2; V gene: TRBV5-1
CDR3 DNA: TGCGCCAGCAGTGTGCGCGGAGTCACAGATACGCAGTATTTT; CDR3 protein: CASSVRGVTDTQYF; D gene: -; clone size: -; J gene: TRBJ2-3; V gene: TRBV10-1
CDR3 DNA: TGTGCCAGAAGTTACCATGGCGGGTATACCCAGTACTTC; CDR3 protein: CARSYHGGYTQYF; D gene: -; clone size: -; J gene: TRBJ2-5; V gene: TRBV5-3
CDR3 DNA: TGTGCCAGCAGCCCCGGGACTAGCAATGAGCAGTTCTTC; CDR3 protein: CASSPGTSNEQFF; D gene: TRBD2; clone size: once; J gene: TRBJ2-1; V gene: TRBV4-2